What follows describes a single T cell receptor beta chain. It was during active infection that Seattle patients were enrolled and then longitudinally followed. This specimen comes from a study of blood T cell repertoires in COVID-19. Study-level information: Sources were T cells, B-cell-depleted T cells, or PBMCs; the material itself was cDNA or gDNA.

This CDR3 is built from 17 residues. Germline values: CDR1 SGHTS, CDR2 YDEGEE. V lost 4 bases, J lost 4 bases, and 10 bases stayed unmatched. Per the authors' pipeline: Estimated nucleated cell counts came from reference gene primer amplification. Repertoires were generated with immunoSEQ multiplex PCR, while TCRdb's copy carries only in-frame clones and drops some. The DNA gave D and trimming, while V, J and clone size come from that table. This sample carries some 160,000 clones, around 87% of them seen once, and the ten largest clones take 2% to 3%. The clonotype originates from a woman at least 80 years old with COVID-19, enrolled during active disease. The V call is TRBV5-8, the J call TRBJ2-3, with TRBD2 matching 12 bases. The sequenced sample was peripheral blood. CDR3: CASSAGTSGLGADTQYF. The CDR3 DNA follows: TGTGCCAGCAGCGCCGGGACTAGCGGGCTGGGGGCAGATACGCAGTATTTT.